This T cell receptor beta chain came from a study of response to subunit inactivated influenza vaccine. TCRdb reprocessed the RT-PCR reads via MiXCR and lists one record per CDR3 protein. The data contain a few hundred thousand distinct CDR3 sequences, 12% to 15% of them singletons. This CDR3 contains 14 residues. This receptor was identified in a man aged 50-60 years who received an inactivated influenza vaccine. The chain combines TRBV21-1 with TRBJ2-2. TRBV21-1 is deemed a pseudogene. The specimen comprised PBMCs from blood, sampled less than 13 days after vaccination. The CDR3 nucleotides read TGTGCCAGCAGCAAAGAAACATTCGCCGGGGAGCTGTTTTTT. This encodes CASSKETFAGELFF.